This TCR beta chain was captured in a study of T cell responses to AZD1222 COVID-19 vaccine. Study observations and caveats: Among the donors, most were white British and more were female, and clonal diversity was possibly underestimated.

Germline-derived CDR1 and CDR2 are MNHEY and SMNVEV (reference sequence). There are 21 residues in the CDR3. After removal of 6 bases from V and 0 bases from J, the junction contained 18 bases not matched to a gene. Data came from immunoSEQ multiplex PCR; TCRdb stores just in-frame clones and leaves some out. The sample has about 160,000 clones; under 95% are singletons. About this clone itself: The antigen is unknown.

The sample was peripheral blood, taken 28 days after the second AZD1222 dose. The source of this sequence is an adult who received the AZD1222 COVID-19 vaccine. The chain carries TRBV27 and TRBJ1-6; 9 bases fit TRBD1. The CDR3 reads CASSSTTSRTGDSSYNSPLHF. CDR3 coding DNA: TGTGCCAGCAGCTCTACCACCTCGCGGACAGGGGATAGCTCCTATAATTCACCCCTCCACTTT.